This T cell receptor beta chain was documented in a study of radiation and T cells in renal cell carcinoma. Time point indicated: blood 2 weeks post-SBRT. Treatment noted: 15 Gy SBRT to primary tumor, nephrectomy 4 weeks later. This renal cell carcinoma was of the clear cell type. V lost 3 bases, J lost 7 bases, and 14 bases lay in between. Germline loops: CDR1 SEHNR, CDR2 FQNEAQ (reference sequence). The CDR3 is made up of 14 amino acids. Method: immunoSEQ multiplex PCR; TCRdb's copy keeps in-frame clones and lacks some. The sample has about 150,000 clones, roughly 89% seen once. The sequence came from a woman aged 45 to 65 with renal cell carcinoma. The sequenced sample was blood, obtained from a patient whose treatment included radiotherapy and nephrectomy. The chain recombines TRBV7-9 with TRBJ2-3; D call uncertain. CDR3 loop: CASSFWVTEYTQYF. The CDR3 DNA is TGTGCCAGCAGCTTCTGGGTGACCGAATATACGCAGTATTTT.